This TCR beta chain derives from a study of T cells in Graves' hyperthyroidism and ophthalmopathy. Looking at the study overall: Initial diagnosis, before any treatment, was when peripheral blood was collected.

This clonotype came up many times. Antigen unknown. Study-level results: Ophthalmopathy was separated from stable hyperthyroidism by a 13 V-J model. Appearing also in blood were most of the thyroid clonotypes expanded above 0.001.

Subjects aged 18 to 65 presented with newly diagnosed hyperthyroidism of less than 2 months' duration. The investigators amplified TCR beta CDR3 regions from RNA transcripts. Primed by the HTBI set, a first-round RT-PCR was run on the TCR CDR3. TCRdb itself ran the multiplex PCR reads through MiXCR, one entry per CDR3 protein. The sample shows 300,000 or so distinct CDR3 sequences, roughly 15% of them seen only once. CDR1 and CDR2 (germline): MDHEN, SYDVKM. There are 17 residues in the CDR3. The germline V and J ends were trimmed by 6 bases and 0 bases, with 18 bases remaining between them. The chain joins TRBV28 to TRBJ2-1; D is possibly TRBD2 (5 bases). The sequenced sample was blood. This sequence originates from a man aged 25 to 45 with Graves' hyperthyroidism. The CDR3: CASSWGLLGNSYNEQFF. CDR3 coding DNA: TGTGCCAGCAGCTGGGGATTACTAGGCAACTCCTACAATGAGCAGTTCTTC.